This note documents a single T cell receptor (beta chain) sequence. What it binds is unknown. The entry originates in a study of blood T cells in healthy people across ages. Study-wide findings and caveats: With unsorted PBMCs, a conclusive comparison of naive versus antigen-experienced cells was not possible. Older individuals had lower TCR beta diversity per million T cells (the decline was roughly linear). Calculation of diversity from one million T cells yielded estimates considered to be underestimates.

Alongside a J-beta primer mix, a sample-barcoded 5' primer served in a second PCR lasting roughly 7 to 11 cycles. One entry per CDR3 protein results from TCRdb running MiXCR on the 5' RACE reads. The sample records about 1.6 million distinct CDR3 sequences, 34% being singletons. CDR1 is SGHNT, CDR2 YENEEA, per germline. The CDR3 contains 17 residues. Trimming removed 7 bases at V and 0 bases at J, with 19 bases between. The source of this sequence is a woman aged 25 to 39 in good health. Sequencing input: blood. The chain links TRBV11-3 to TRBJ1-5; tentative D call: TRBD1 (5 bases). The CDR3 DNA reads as TGTGCCAGCACCTCGATAACGGACAATTATAGCAATCAGCCCCAGCATTTT. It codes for CASTSITDNYSNQPQHF.